The 21 T cell receptor beta chains below were found in one sample sequenced in a study of molecular identifiers for immune sequencing clone quantification. One entry per CDR3 protein, called by TCRdb with MiXCR from the PCR reads. The repertoire has about 70,000 distinct CDR3 sequences, under 20% of them found once; the top ten carry roughly 1.6%. The sequenced sample was naive CD8+ T cells from blood, with Jurkat cell RNA spiked in. Subset given: FACS-sorted CD8+CD4-CCR7+CD45RA+ naive T cells. The receptors were gathered from a human donor in good health. Some libraries in this study had Jurkat cell RNA spiked in.

This clonotype was observed at least ten times. The V gene is TRBV5-6, the J gene TRBJ2-7; no definite D call. Trimming shortened V by 4 bases and J by 5 bases, and 7 bases separated the two germline ends. Germline CDR1 reads SGHDT; CDR2 reads YYEEEE. The CDR3 totals 11 residues. The CDR3 nucleotides are TGTGCCAGCAGCAGGGATCACGAGCAGTACTTC. As protein: CASSRDHEQYF. The entire variable domain, with the rest obtained from reference TRBV5-6 and TRBJ2-7, is as follows: DAGVTQSPTHLIKTRGQQVTLRCSPKSGHDTVSWYQQALGQGPQFIFQYYEEEERQRGNFPDRFSGHQFPNYSSELNVNALLLGDSALYLCASSRDHEQYFGPGTRLTVT.

On this clonotype itself: Just one base apart from a much larger clone, this may be a read error. The V and J genes are TRBV5-4 and TRBJ1-1, with D perhaps TRBD1 (5 bases). V lost 7 bases to trimming and J lost 4 bases, with 23 bases between them. This CDR3 region has 16 residues. The germline CDR1 and CDR2 sequences are SGHNT and YYREEE (reference sequence). The CDR3 nucleotides are TGTGCCAGCTACATTGGGGCAGGGCCCCCAGGCACTGAAGCTTTCTTT. Amino acid sequence: CASYIGAGPPGTEAFF.

This clonotype was detected many times. The CDR3 loop reads CASSYLAEYEQYF. Written as DNA, the CDR3 is TGTGCCAGCAGCTACCTAGCGGAGTACGAGCAGTACTTC. The V and J genes are TRBV7-9 and TRBJ2-7; 7 bases match TRBD2. CDR1 and CDR2 from the germline V gene are SEHNR and FQNEAQ (reference sequence). J gave up 4 bases and V 4 bases, and 4 bases lay outside the gene matches. CDR3 length equals 13 residues.

This clonotype was found many times. The gene calls are TRBV7-9 and TRBJ2-3; D remains unclear. Germline CDR1 reads SEHNR; CDR2 reads FQNEAQ (reference sequence). The V end was cut by 5 bases, the J end by 5 bases, with 11 bases between. This CDR3 is built from 13 residues. The CDR3 spells CASSPLEVDTQYF. CDR3 DNA sequence: TGTGCCAGCAGCCCGCTAGAGGTAGATACGCAGTATTTT. The full variable domain, its missing parts supplied by reference TRBV7-9 and TRBJ2-3, is DTGVSQNPRHKITKRGQNVTFRCDPISEHNRLYWYRQTLGQGPEFLTYFQNEAQLEKSRLLSDRFSAERPKGSFSTLEIQRTEQGDSAMYLCASSPLEVDTQYFGPGTRLTVL.

This clonotype was observed many times. This chain uses TRBV14 with TRBJ1-5; 7 bases map to TRBD1. This CDR3 has 14 residues. Germline CDR1 reads SGHDN; CDR2 reads FVKESK. With V trimmed by 2 bases and J by 2 bases, 0 bases remained unmatched. The CDR3 loop reads CASSQTGGNQPQHF. The CDR3 DNA sequence: TGTGCCAGCAGCCAAACAGGGGGCAATCAGCCCCAGCATTTT.

This clonotype was counted between two and nine times. This may stem from a read error, because a much larger clone lies one nucleotide away. The V call is TRBV7-2, the J call TRBJ2-7, with 10 bases that match TRBD1. The CDR3 is 16 amino acids. The J segment lost 2 bases and the V segment lost 5 bases, leaving 9 bases of the junction unmatched. Looked up from germline, CDR1 is SGHTA and CDR2 is FQGNSA. The DNA for the CDR3 is TGTGCCAGCAGCCTCCCCCCGGGACAGGGGACCTACGAGCAGTACTTC. It is translated as CASSLPPGQGTYEQYF.

The chain employs TRBV4-3 and TRBJ2-2, with TRBD2 identical over 7 bases. This CDR3 contains 16 residues. The ends lost 3 bases at V and 5 bases at J; junction bases unmatched: 9. Germline loops: CDR1 LGHNA, CDR2 YSLEER. The CDR3, as DNA: TGCGCCAGCAGCCACGGGGGGTCGACGGGGACCGGGGAGCTGTTTTTT. Amino acids: CASSHGGSTGTGELFF.

Note on this clonotype: A clone one base away is much larger, so this may be a read error. The chain has TRBV27 and TRBJ2-3, with 9 positions matching TRBD2. Unmatched junction bases numbered 11, after V lost 5 bases and J lost 8 bases. This CDR3 is 15 amino acids long. Germline CDR1 is MNHEY and CDR2 is SMNVEV (reference sequence). CDR3 sequence reads: CASSIVSGRPGTQYF. CDR3 nucleotides: TGTGCCAGCAGTATCGTTAGCGGGAGACCAGGTACGCAGTATTTT.

Only a few counts were recorded for this clonotype. This chain joins TRBV11-3 and TRBJ1-1, with a weak D call TRBD1 (6 bases). Germline values: CDR1 SGHNT, CDR2 YENEEA. The V end was cut by 1 base, the J end by 11 bases, with 11 bases between. This CDR3 region has 12 residues. CDR3 amino acids: CASSLGGAVAFF. For the CDR3, the DNA is TGTGCCAGCAGCTTAGGGGGGGCCGTGGCTTTCTTT.

This clonotype has ten or more counts. V usage is TRBV7-6 and J usage is TRBJ2-3; either TRBD1 or TRBD2 may supply D (5 bases each). The CDR3 consists of 16 residues. V was cut by 5 bases and J by 0 bases, with 15 bases left in between. Germline-derived CDR1 and CDR2 are SGHVS and FNYEAQ. CDR3 coding DNA: TGTGCCAGCAGCCCAGAGGGGATTACCAGCACAGATACGCAGTATTTT. Translated: CASSPEGITSTDTQYF.

This clonotype was counted ten times or more. The CDR3 coding sequence is TGTGCCAGCAGCCTCGAAGTTCTGAGGGAGCAGTACTTC. Residues: CASSLEVLREQYF. The chain combines TRBV28 with TRBJ2-7; D uncertain. The CDR3 runs 13 residues. Germline V gene lookup returns CDR1 MDHEN and CDR2 SYDVKM. V lost 6 bases to trimming and J lost 7 bases, with 16 bases between them.

This clonotype occurred a few times. The CDR3 end shows no conserved phenylalanine or tryptophan, and so a read error is likely. No DNA is shown, since the ends of the CDR3 on it are uncertain; the CDR3 is the one TCRdb lists. The rearrangement joins TRBV28 to TRBJ2-1; TRBD1, the table's D call, lacks a check against the DNA. The germline CDR1 and CDR2 sequences are MDHEN and SYDVKM. Inclusive of both ends, the CDR3 amounts to 10 amino acids. CDR3 protein: CASSFLRRGV.

This clonotype appeared many times. V gene TRBV25-1 combines with J gene TRBJ1-1; TRBD1 might be the D (6 bases). The V and J ends lost 2 bases and 8 bases respectively, with 9 bases between them. The germline V gene encodes CDR1 MGHDK and CDR2 SYGVNS. This CDR3 spans 12 amino acids. CDR3 loop: CASSEGGPEAFF. The CDR3 DNA follows: TGTGCCAGCAGTGAAGGGGGCCCCGAAGCTTTCTTT.

This clonotype has more than one count but fewer than ten. A much larger clone differs from this one at a single base, so this may be a read error. The chain links TRBV20-1 to TRBJ2-3; TRBD2 is a possible D gene (5 bases). The CDR3 sequence is 14 residues long. Per germline, CDR1 DFQATT and CDR2 SNEGSKA (reference sequence). V lost 7 bases and J lost 2, with 16 bases in between. CDR3 loop: CSERFTSDTDTQYF. The CDR3 DNA sequence: TGCAGTGAGCGGTTTACGTCCGACACAGATACGCAGTATTTT.

The chain couples TRBV29-1 to TRBJ2-1; a weak D match, TRBD1 (6 bases). Germline CDR1 is SQVTM and CDR2 is ANQGSEA. This CDR3 is built from 15 residues. Trimming stripped 2 bases from V and 5 bases from J, with 16 bases between. CDR3 loop: CSVEKGVLVDNEQFF. In DNA, the CDR3 is TGCAGCGTTGAAAAGGGGGTACTAGTAGACAATGAGCAGTTCTTC.

Ten or more counts support this clonotype. The genes are TRBV28 and TRBJ2-1, with D hard to call. CDR3 length equals 15 residues. The ends were cut back, 1 base at V and 6 bases at J, with 13 bases in the middle. Germline CDR1 and CDR2: MDHEN and SYDVKM. As DNA, the CDR3 is TGTGCCAGCAGTTTATTGGTCGGAAAGGGCAATGAGCAGTTCTTC. This translates into CASSLLVGKGNEQFF.

This clonotype was detected ten times or more. The rearrangement uses TRBV4-3 and TRBJ2-5, with D hard to call. Germline loops: CDR1 LGHNA, CDR2 YSLEER. Trimming stripped 0 bases from V and 5 bases from J, with 7 bases between. CDR3 length equals 13 residues. CDR3 sequence: CASSQEVVETQYF. CDR3 nucleotides: TGCGCCAGCAGCCAAGAGGTTGTTGAGACCCAGTACTTC.

This clonotype showed up many times. The chain combines TRBV7-9 with TRBJ2-2; TRBD1 aligns across 12 bases. CDR3 length: 16 residues. Germline CDR1 reads SEHNR; CDR2 reads FQNEAQ (reference sequence). V lost 5 bases to trimming and J lost 4 bases; unmatched junction nucleotides: 5. The CDR3 loop reads CASSPGTGGTTGELFF. The CDR3 DNA is TGTGCCAGCAGCCCCGGGACAGGGGGCACCACCGGGGAGCTGTTTTTT.

The V gene is TRBV19, the J gene TRBJ2-7; D is possibly TRBD2 (5 bases). The CDR3 sequence is 15 residues long. Germline V gene data show CDR1 as LNHDA and CDR2 as SQIVND (reference sequence). The CDR3 DNA reads TGTGCTGGTAGTTACGGTCCGGGAACCTCCTACGAGCAGTACTTC. It translates to CAGSYGPGTSYEQYF.

This clonotype appeared many times. The CDR3 is CAISVRFPTYEQYF. DNA for the CDR3: TGTGCCATCAGTGTACGTTTCCCCACCTACGAGCAGTACTTC. The chain is built from TRBV10-3 and TRBJ2-7; the D is unclear. This CDR3 is 14 amino acids long. CDR1 is ENHRY and CDR2 is SYGVKD in the germline V gene. With 4 bases removed from V and 2 bases from J, the gap between germline ends came to 12 bases.

This clonotype was seen only a few times. The chain uses TRBV2 and TRBJ2-1; 7 bases fit TRBD2. The CDR3 is 16 residues long. Trimming cost V 3 bases and J 1 base; bases outside gene matches: 6. CDR1 and CDR2 (germline): SNHLY, FYNNEI. CDR3 sequence reads: CASSDLAGESYNEQFF. CDR3 DNA sequence: TGTGCCAGCAGTGATTTGGCGGGAGAGTCCTACAATGAGCAGTTCTTC.